This T cell receptor (beta chain) derives from a study of human T cells and chemical hapten exposure. Overall study: Small volume differences among pooled libraries mainly caused per-sample TCR yield variation.

V dropped 1 base and J dropped 7 bases, with 16 bases sitting between them. The CDR3 sequence is 15 residues long. Per the germline V gene, CDR1 is DFQATT and CDR2 is SNEGSKA (reference sequence). Blood, whole and unfractionated, served as the source for total RNA extraction. Individual cDNA molecules each carried unique molecular identifiers attached by the library. TCRdb independently ran MiXCR on the 5' RACE reads; one entry per CDR3 protein. The table lists under 100,000 distinct CDR3 sequences, about 16% of them singletons. Comments on this clonotype: Antigen: not known.

The study's findings and limits: TCRs above 1 in 1000 frequency stayed constant with DPC sensitization.

This chain links TRBV20-1 with TRBJ1-4; D call uncertain. The origin of this receptor is a female donor in good health. DNA of the CDR3: TGCAGTGCTAGAGGGTCTCACTTTAGAGGTGAAAAACTGTTTTTT. It codes for CSARGSHFRGEKLFF.